These 31 T cell receptor beta chains originate from one sample sequenced in a study of blood T cell repertoires in COVID-19 (dated by TCRdb to 2018 to 2021). The receptor library was made with the immunoSEQ multiplex PCR assay. Sourced from immuneACCESS, this table was stored by TCRdb with only in-frame sequences that have V and J called. A share of the clones is absent; for the studies checked, an unresolved V gene accounts for under half, and the remainder has no known explanation. The sample table contains more than 95,000 clones; only one count was recorded for approximately 80% of them. The ten largest clones take up about 4% of the sample. Sequenced: peripheral blood. The receptor source for this set is a man in his 60s with acute or convalescent COVID-19.

The J gene is TRBJ1-1, the V gene TRBV7-9; no reliable D call. The CDR3 has 15 residues. Germline assignment: CDR1 SEHNR and CDR2 FQNEAQ (reference sequence). V shed 1 base and J shed 0 bases, with 9 bases lying between them. Here the CDR3 DNA reads TGTGCCAGCAGCTTAGGTTATGGGCTGAACACTGAAGCTTTCTTT. It codes for CASSLGYGLNTEAFF.

The chain joins TRBV11-2 to TRBJ1-5; TRBD1 is a possible D gene (6 bases). Per the germline V gene, CDR1 is SGHAT and CDR2 is FQNNGV. V lost 5 bases to trimming and J lost 13 bases, with 21 bases between them. This CDR3 comprises 14 residues. The CDR3 reads CASSPDRPSLRQHF. CDR3 DNA: TGTGCCAGCAGCCCGGACAGACCCTCTTTGCGGCAGCATTTT. The full variable domain, rest sourced from reference TRBV11-2 and TRBJ1-5, is EAGVAQSPRYKIIEKRQSVAFWCNPISGHATLYWYQQILGQGPKLLIQFQNNGVVDDSQLPKDRFSAERLKGVDSTLKIQPAKLEDSAVYLCASSPDRPSLRQHFGDGTRLSIL.

The chain has TRBV7-8 and TRBJ2-7; a possible D gene is TRBD1 (5 bases). The germline gives CDR1 SGHVS, CDR2 FQNEAQ. The CDR3 is 15 amino acids. The V end was cut by 5 bases, the J end by 2 bases, with 16 bases between. Here the CDR3 DNA reads TGTGCCAGCAGCATCGTGGTTACAGGACCCTACGAGCAGTACTTC. Translation gives CASSIVVTGPYEQYF. The full variable domain, rest sourced from reference TRBV7-8 and TRBJ2-7, is GAGVSQSPRYKVAKRGQDVALRCDPISGHVSLFWYQQALGQGPEFLTYFQNEAQLDKSGLPSDRFFAERPEGSVSTLKIQRTQQEDSAVYLCASSIVVTGPYEQYFGPGTRLTVT.

The chain joins TRBV7-2 to TRBJ2-2; 7 bases match TRBD2. J lost 6 bases, V lost 3 bases, and 7 bases had no gene match. The CDR3 contains 15 residues. CDR1 and CDR2 (germline): SGHTA, FQGNSA. CDR3 DNA sequence: TGTGCCAGCAGCTTTGGCGGGAGCGTGCCCGGGGAGCTGTTTTTT. Translated, it gives CASSFGGSVPGELFF. Full variable domain (missing parts from reference TRBV7-2 and TRBJ2-2): GAGVSQSPSNKVTEKGKDVELRCDPISGHTALYWYRQSLGQGLEFLIYFQGNSAPDKSGLPSDRFSAERTGGSVSTLTIQRTQQEDSAVYLCASSFGGSVPGELFFGEGSRLTVL.

The V and J genes are TRBV7-8 and TRBJ2-2; 9 nucleotides line up with TRBD1. The CDR3 contains 16 residues. Germline V CDR1 and CDR2: SGHVS, FQNEAQ. J was trimmed by 5 bases and V by 5 bases; bases with no gene match: 9. CDR3 sequence (DNA): TGTGCCAGCAGCGCACAGGGGGCAGACAGGACCGGGGAGCTGTTTTTT. It codes for CASSAQGADRTGELFF.

The V call is TRBV19, the J call TRBJ2-3, with 14 bases aligning to TRBD2. CDR3 length: 16 amino acids. Trimming removed 5 bases from V and 6 bases from J; junction bases left unmatched: 7. Germline V gene lookup returns CDR1 LNHDA and CDR2 SQIVND (reference sequence). CDR3 in amino acids: CASSLGLAGDGDTQYF. The DNA of the CDR3 is TGTGCCAGTAGTTTGGGACTAGCGGGAGATGGGGATACGCAGTATTTT.

The chain links TRBV5-1 to TRBJ2-3; perhaps TRBD1 as D (5 bases). The germline V and J ends were trimmed by 0 bases and 2 bases, with 7 bases remaining between them. The V gene's germline CDR1 is SGHRS and CDR2 YFSETQ. This CDR3 spans 14 amino acids. The DNA for the CDR3 is TGCGCCAGCAGCTTGGAGGGGCTCACAGATACGCAGTATTTT. Translation: CASSLEGLTDTQYF.

The table lists this clone with a count of one. The chain combines TRBV4-1 with TRBJ2-3; weak D call: TRBD2 (7 bases). The germline V gene has CDR1 MGHRA and CDR2 YSYEKL. Trimming removed 4 bases at V and 1 base at J, with 18 bases between. The CDR3 has 17 residues. CDR3 DNA sequence: TGCGCCAGCAGCCGCGATGGGGGAGGGGGAGGCACAGATACGCAGTATTTT. It yields the protein CASSRDGGGGGTDTQYF.

A few counts support this clone. CDR3 loop: CASNRRGEETQYF. CDR3 nucleotides: TGTGCCAGCAATCGCCGGGGGGAAGAGACCCAGTACTTC. The rearrangement uses TRBV27 and TRBJ2-5, with 7 bases that match TRBD2. The CDR3 length is 13 residues. The V gene end was trimmed by 7 bases and the J gene end by 3 bases; junction bases not matched to a gene: 5. Germline CDR1 is MNHEY and CDR2 is SMNVEV (reference sequence).

The chain links TRBV7-2 to TRBJ2-7; TRBD2 matches at 13 bases. This CDR3 is 17 amino acids long. CDR1 is SGHTA and CDR2 is FQGNSA in the germline V gene. The V and J ends lost 1 base and 5 bases, in that order; junction bases with no gene match: 8. The CDR3 nucleotides read TGTGCCAGCAGCTTAGGTGGTTTGGGACTAGCGGGGAACGAGCAGTACTTC. It translates to CASSLGGLGLAGNEQYF.

This clone occurred once. The chain is built from TRBV2 and TRBJ2-7, with TRBD1 identical over 7 bases. Germline V gene sequence: CDR1 SNHLY, CDR2 FYNNEI. V lost 7 bases and J lost 3; bases outside the gene matches: 9. The length of the CDR3 is 14 residues. The CDR3 protein is CASIAWTGLYEQYF. The CDR3 DNA reads TGTGCCAGCATTGCCTGGACAGGCCTCTACGAGCAGTACTTC.

The J gene is TRBJ2-7, the V gene TRBV5-1, with TRBD1 matching over 8 bases. This CDR3 has 15 amino acids. In germline, CDR1 is SGHRS, CDR2 YFSETQ. The V gene end was trimmed by 1 base and the J gene end by 0 bases; junction bases not matched to a gene: 3. Here the CDR3 reads CASSLPGQGSYEQYF. For the CDR3, the DNA is TGCGCCAGCAGCTTGCCCGGACAGGGCTCCTACGAGCAGTACTTC.

This clone was detected a few times. This chain joins TRBV19 and TRBJ2-2; 10 bases are shared with TRBD2. Germline V CDR1 and CDR2: LNHDA, SQIVND (reference sequence). V lost 6 bases, J lost 4 bases, and 8 bases stayed unmatched. The CDR3 loop spans 16 amino acids. This chain's CDR3 is CASSVSSGRVTGELFF. The CDR3 DNA is TGTGCCAGTAGCGTCTCTAGCGGGAGAGTCACCGGGGAGCTGTTTTTT. Based on the CDR3 plus reference TRBV19 and TRBJ2-2, the full variable domain is DGGITQSPKYLFRKEGQNVTLSCEQNLNHDAMYWYRQDPGQGLRLIYYSQIVNDFQKGDIAEGYSVSREKKESFPLTVTSAQKNPTAFYLCASSVSSGRVTGELFFGEGSRLTVL.

The chain carries TRBV23-1 and TRBJ1-5; D is unclear. TRBV23-1 is an ORF, with its function uncertain. This CDR3 has 13 residues. The V gene lost 4 bases and the J gene lost 5 bases, with 9 bases spanning the gap. As DNA, the CDR3 is TGCGCCAGCAGTCCGTGTCTTGATCAGCCCCAGCATTTT. Protein product: CASSPCLDQPQHF.

This chain links TRBV7-9 with TRBJ2-6, with 9 bases lining up with TRBD1. V shed 1 base, J shed 4 bases, and the junction held 8 bases outside the gene matches. Germline-derived CDR1 and CDR2 are SEHNR and FQNEAQ (reference sequence). This CDR3 has 18 residues. The CDR3 DNA follows: TGTGCCAGCAGCTTAGAATGGGACAGGGCGCGAGGGGCCAACGTCCTGACTTTC. Translating it yields CASSLEWDRARGANVLTF. Complete variable domain (other parts from reference TRBV7-9 and TRBJ2-6): DTGVSQNPRHKITKRGQNVTFRCDPISEHNRLYWYRQTLGQGPEFLTYFQNEAQLEKSRLLSDRFSAERPKGSFSTLEIQRTEQGDSAMYLCASSLEWDRARGANVLTFGAGSRLTVL.

This chain uses TRBV27 with TRBJ1-2; 7 bases align to TRBD1. J gave up 2 bases and V 5 bases, and 2 bases lay outside the gene matches. Germline loops: CDR1 MNHEY, CDR2 SMNVEV (reference sequence). The CDR3 is made up of 13 amino acids. CDR3 residues: CASSEQGNYGYTF. Here the CDR3 DNA reads TGTGCCAGCAGTGAACAGGGGAACTATGGCTACACCTTC.

The chain combines TRBV5-4 with TRBJ2-1; 8 nucleotides line up with TRBD2. The J segment lost 2 bases and the V segment lost 4 bases, leaving 5 bases of the junction unmatched. The germline CDR1 and CDR2 sequences are SGHNT and YYREEE (reference sequence). CDR3 length: 15 residues. The CDR3 spells CASSIDSGTYNEQFF. The CDR3 region has the DNA TGTGCCAGCAGCATCGATAGCGGGACCTACAATGAGCAGTTCTTC. Full variable domain (remainder filled in from reference TRBV5-4 and TRBJ2-1): ETGVTQSPTHLIKTRGQQVTLRCSSQSGHNTVSWYQQALGQGPQFIFQYYREEENGRGNFPPRFSGLQFPNYSSELNVNALELDDSALYLCASSIDSGTYNEQFFGPGTRLTVL.

The rearrangement links TRBV6-5 to TRBJ1-5; D might be TRBD1 (5 bases). V lost 3 bases and J lost 6, with 9 bases in between. Germline CDR1 MNHEY, CDR2 SVGAGI. This CDR3 has 13 residues. The CDR3 loop reads CASSYTGLQPQHF. CDR3 DNA: TGTGCCAGCAGTTATACAGGCCTTCAGCCCCAGCATTTT.

This clone was observed once. The chain joins TRBV5-6 to TRBJ2-5; D may be TRBD2 (5 bases). This CDR3 contains 14 residues. Germline V gene data show CDR1 as SGHDT and CDR2 as YYEEEE. Between the trimmed V and J ends, which lost 4 bases and 4 bases, there was a span of 14 bases. Written as DNA, the CDR3 is TGTGCCAGCAGCACAATGAGGGCTCGAGAGACCCAGTACTTC. Amino acid sequence: CASSTMRARETQYF.

The chain is built from TRBV30 and TRBJ1-5; 7 bases match TRBD1. The CDR3 extends over 15 amino acids. Germline trimming cut 0 bases from V and 6 bases from J; bases unmatched to any gene: 8. The germline gives CDR1 GTSNPN, CDR2 SVGIG (reference sequence). As DNA, the CDR3 is TGTGCCTGGAGTGTAGGTAACAGGGGTATTCAGCCCCAGCATTTT. It yields the protein CAWSVGNRGIQPQHF. Filled out from reference TRBV30 and TRBJ1-5, the complete variable domain reads SQTIHQWPATLVQPVGSPLSLECTVEGTSNPNLYWYRQAAGRGLQLLFYSVGIGQISSEVPQNLSASRPQDRQFILSSKKLLLSDSGFYLCAWSVGNRGIQPQHFGDGTRLSIL.

This chain uses TRBV11-1 with TRBJ2-5, with 11 bases matching TRBD1. Germline CDR1 SGHAT, CDR2 FQDESV (reference sequence). The CDR3 has 15 amino acids. J gave up 4 bases and V 5 bases, and 6 bases lay outside the gene matches. The CDR3 DNA is TGTGCCAGCAGCACGGACAGGGGGCATTCAGAGACCCAGTACTTC. Its translation is CASSTDRGHSETQYF.

For this clone: Different DNA sequences within this sample yield the same CDR3. The J gene is TRBJ1-1, the V gene TRBV30, with D possibly being TRBD1 (5 bases). This CDR3 has 13 residues. V dropped 2 bases and J dropped 1 base, with 8 bases sitting between them. The V gene's germline CDR1 is GTSNPN and CDR2 SVGIG (reference sequence). Written as DNA, the CDR3 is TGTGCCTGGAGTCAGACAGAGAACACTGAAGCTTTCTTT. Encoded protein: CAWSQTENTEAFF.

V usage is TRBV5-4 and J usage is TRBJ2-1; 7 bases line up with TRBD1. The CDR3 loop spans 13 amino acids. Germline loops: CDR1 SGHNT, CDR2 YYREEE (reference sequence). Trimming at V came to 4 bases and at J to 9 bases, leaving 7 bases not matched to a gene. CDR3 amino acids: CASSVGDRAEQFF. CDR3 DNA: TGTGCCAGCAGCGTAGGAGACAGGGCTGAGCAGTTCTTC.

The V and J genes are TRBV6-5 and TRBJ1-1, with D possibly TRBD1 on 6 matching bases. Germline assignment: CDR1 MNHEY and CDR2 SVGAGI. Trimming left V 2 bases short and J 1 base short, with 11 bases between. CDR3 length: 15 amino acids. DNA of the CDR3: TGTGCCAGCAGTTACGGACAGCTAGCGAACACTGAAGCTTTCTTT. It codes for CASSYGQLANTEAFF.

This rearrangement joins TRBV18 to TRBJ1-6; possible D gene TRBD1, 6 bases. The CDR3 spans 16 residues. Trimming removed 1 base from V and 7 bases from J, with 14 bases in between. Germline V gene lookup returns CDR1 KGHSH and CDR2 LQKENI. CDR3 DNA sequence: TGTGCCAGCTCACCACAATACGGTGGGGGCAATTCACCCCTCCACTTT. Translation gives CASSPQYGGGNSPLHF.

The chain joins TRBV5-1 to TRBJ2-7; TRBD1 aligns across 9 bases. The CDR3 consists of 15 residues. V shed 7 bases, J shed 0 bases, and the junction held 8 bases outside the gene matches. In germline, CDR1 is SGHRS, CDR2 YFSETQ. The CDR3 region is CASAPGQGASYEQYV. Written as DNA, the CDR3 is TGCGCCAGCGCCCCGGGACAGGGAGCCTCCTACGAGCAGTACGTC.

The genes are TRBV19 and TRBJ2-6; 9 positions match TRBD1. The CDR3 spans 21 residues. After removal of 2 bases from V and 0 bases from J, the junction contained 14 bases not matched to a gene. Germline assignment: CDR1 LNHDA and CDR2 SQIVND (reference sequence). The CDR3 DNA sequence: TGTGCCAGTAGTATAACTCGGTTTAACAGGGGGCTTATCTCTGGGGCCAACGTCCTGACTTTC. Translated, it gives CASSITRFNRGLISGANVLTF.

The CDR3 loop reads CASGLWEGFYNEQFF. In nucleotides, the CDR3 is TGTGCCAGCGGGTTGTGGGAGGGCTTCTACAATGAGCAGTTCTTC. The J gene is TRBJ2-1, the V gene TRBV27, with TRBD2 matching over 7 bases. This CDR3 is 15 amino acids long. The V and J ends lost 8 bases and 3 bases, in that order; junction bases with no gene match: 10. Per the germline V gene, CDR1 is MNHEY and CDR2 is SMNVEV (reference sequence).

The chain couples TRBV9 to TRBJ1-5; D gene uncertain. The CDR3 extends over 15 amino acids. Germline CDR1 SGDLS, CDR2 YYNGEE. The ends were cut back, 3 bases at V and 0 bases at J, with 10 bases in the middle. CDR3 residues: CASSGGLYSNQPQHF. For the CDR3, the DNA is TGTGCCAGCAGCGGAGGGTTATATAGCAATCAGCCCCAGCATTTT.

V is TRBV18 and J is TRBJ1-1, with a tentative D call TRBD1 (5 bases). V lost 0 bases and J 0 bases, leaving 8 bases between the germline ends. CDR3 length equals 15 residues. CDR1 and CDR2 from the germline V gene are KGHSH and LQKENI. The CDR3 region is CASSPPAGLNTEAFF. CDR3 DNA sequence: TGTGCCAGCTCACCACCGGCAGGGCTGAACACTGAAGCTTTCTTT.

V and J are TRBV3-1 (or the pseudogene TRBV3-2) and TRBJ2-3, with D tentatively TRBD1 (7 bases). Germline V CDR1 and CDR2: LGHDT, YNNKEL (reference sequence). V was cut by 3 bases and J by 4 bases, with 14 bases left in between. The CDR3 sequence is 15 residues long. As DNA, the CDR3 is TGTGCCAGCAGCCAGGAGGGGGCGCAGGCAGATACGCAGTATTTT. Protein: CASSQEGAQADTQYF.